This TCR beta chain originates from a study of cytomegalovirus exposure and HLA in healthy donors listed by TCRdb under 2017. About the full investigation: According to an earlier analysis of 450 to 650 of the donors, about 179 million T cells yielded some 120 million unique TCR beta sequences and approximately 300 Gb of sequence data. The number of typed donors differed by locus: about 629-630 for A, B, C, DRB1 and DQB1; 500 to 550 for DQA1; 606 for DPA1; and approximately 450 for DPB1. In an earlier analysis of roughly 600 of the donors, high-throughput TCR beta sequencing was used to judge whether each TCR beta V gene segment behaved as functional or pseudogenic. High-throughput TCR immunosequencing, statistical association of individual TCRs with disease status, and machine learning were combined to predict cytomegalovirus infection status. Every discovery cohort repertoire had been produced on one sequencing platform. Of the 300 to 400 genotyped donors, 65% to 90% fell in the genetic ancestry cluster associated with self-reported Caucasian donors. Using immunosequencing, the study profiled T cell repertoires from 666 subjects and related those repertoires to cytomegalovirus serostatus. Donor age, sex, ethnicity and CMV serostatus were collected together with the repertoire data. Along with the 666-subject first cohort, a separate validation cohort of over a hundred different subjects was used. The aim of the study was to test whether cataloging public T cell receptors could identify signatures of past pathogen exposure. Rather than drawing on any new phenotypic data, the later analysis identified candidate immune exposures from TCR beta sequences and the way those sequences occurred across donors. Class I and class II HLA loci were covered by the typing at four-digit resolution. Roughly 300 gigabases of sequencing data and approximately 92 million unique TCR sequences made up an early release that covered several hundred HLA-typed donors. On average, around 200,000 unique TCR beta nucleotide sequences were sequenced per donor among fewer than 500 genotyped donors of the cohort, with roughly 18% of those sequences being non-productive. A later genetic analysis took genome-wide SNP genotypes for about 60% of the roughly 670 donors and used that subset as a discovery cohort. Several DR-DQ haplotypes were treated as single units for association and clustering because of strong linkage in the cohort. A later analysis re-analyzed previously published TCR beta repertoires from about 600 donors and added high-resolution HLA genotyping to study TCR occurrence patterns.

As regards this clone: This clone's antigen is unknown. No base quality information exists; no much larger clone differs at one position.

The cohort was made up of around 720 healthy bone marrow donors. At the time of sampling, all cohort members were nominally healthy, though unrecorded immune exposures were likely present. The donor tested CMV seronegative and was one of the 352 seronegative cohort members. Every donor gave a peripheral blood sample, and the peripheral blood mononuclear cells from that sample were used for TCR beta sequencing. Genomic DNA extraction from the blood cell samples was performed with the Qiagen DNeasy Blood Extraction Kit. On the study overall, not on this receptor specifically: The only immune exposure information available for the cohort was CMV serostatus. According to the authors, the approach could potentially be generalized to other disease states and immunological phenotypes. This cohort had only TCR beta chains sequenced, and the lack of alpha or paired-chain data limited which features could be detected. Correlated functional status among segregating V segments might reflect linkage disequilibrium, but an unknown experimental factor could not be ruled out. A total of fewer than 200 TCR beta chains were listed by the study as associated with cytomegalovirus. According to a later genetic analysis, donors in an Asian-associated ancestry cluster had fewer N-insertions in productive TCRs than the roughly 670-donor mean. In a later analysis, the rate of TCR association differed among HLA loci, with DRB1 alleles having the most associated TCRs and HLA-C alleles having the fewest. Seventeen rarely observed V segments, including chromosome 9 orphons, were excluded from the earlier analysis of several hundred of the donors because counts were too low. Three of the identified cytomegalovirus-associated TCR beta chains were confirmed in vitro to be specific for cytomegalovirus antigens. In a later analysis, HLA-associated TCR beta chains were found to be more clonally expanded and to have lower generation probabilities than equally common non-associated chains. Sequencing depth was assumed to be roughly uniform across donors in the presence/absence analyses, though that assumption may not hold. Because HLA typing was unavailable for some donors at each locus, only the typed subset was used in association tests. Across donors, most TCR sequences were observed very rarely, whereas some public TCRs were present in many individuals. A later analysis found that most CMV-associated TCR beta chains appeared HLA-restricted, with HLA associations seemingly driven largely by CMV exposure. In a later genetic analysis, a missense DCLRE1C variant was associated with V-gene and J-gene trimming of TCR beta chains, and the association was replicated in an independent cohort. Some IMGT-functional V segments, including TRBV6-2 and TRBV6-3, could not be distinguished by the 87-base-pair reads and were therefore excluded. Cytomegalovirus status was reported to be diagnosed by the classifier with high specificity and sensitivity in both the original and validation cohorts. Several of the top co-occurrence clusters appeared to be linked to parvovirus B19, influenza, CMV and Epstein-Barr virus, according to a later analysis. A further reported finding was that TCR beta sequences accurately predicted the HLA-A and HLA-B alleles for most subjects in the first cohort. Assigning TCR associations to individual alleles was difficult when HLA alleles, especially DR and DQ, strongly co-occurred. The sequencing pipeline was judged likely to have produced a cluster of highly shared sequence variants as a technical artifact. In an earlier analysis of 500 to 650 of the donors, most TCR beta V segments appeared in productive rearrangements about 87% or about 30% of the time, broadly matching IMGT annotations. A later analysis associated approximately 17,000 TCR beta sequences with specific HLA alleles at a false discovery rate of 0.05.

Taken from the germline V gene, the CDR1 and CDR2 loops are SGHRS and YFSETQ. The V end loses 2 bases and the J end loses 10 bases, and a stretch of 7 bases separates them. The CDR3 sequence holds 11 residues, the cysteine and phenylalanine included. Only the CDR3 DNA stays, 33 bases, in frame from base 1. Receptors were amplified or captured by the immunoSEQ multiplex PCR assay. A mixture of 60 forward primers for TCR Vbeta segments and 13 reverse primers for TCR Jbeta segments was used in the multiplex PCR. Amplification of the CDR3 region of rearranged TCR beta genes was performed with a multiplex PCR assay on genomic DNA. The Illumina HiSeq System was used to sequence the amplified TCR beta libraries as 87-base-pair reads. The original methods were these. A later analysis tallied approximately 87 million unique TCR beta chains across the 550 to 850 repertoires, and approximately 11 million of those chains were shared by two or more donors. Raw reads were error-corrected and collapsed into unique sequences with a nearest-neighbor algorithm that merged closely related sequences to remove PCR and sequencing errors. Alignment of CDR3 sequences to IMGT reference sequences was used to assign V, D and J gene segments. For a sequence to be retained, at least a six-nucleotide match to both a V gene segment and a J gene segment was required. Rearrangements were called productive when the CDR3 lacked stop codons and stayed in frame with V and J; all others were non-productive. Following IMGT convention, CDR3 was defined as the stretch from the second conserved V-encoded cysteine up to the conserved J-encoded phenylalanine. The earlier analysis of more than 450 of the donors excluded sequences that lacked an unambiguous match to a single V gene segment. In an earlier analysis of 587 of the donors, a V segment was called functional when productive rearrangements were above 56.7%, and segregating when the standard deviation between donors exceeded 5%. A statistical classification framework was developed to diagnose cytomegalovirus status using the catalog of TCR beta chain sequences. In a later analysis, TCR nucleotide sequences were compared against IMGT/GENE-DB human TR gene sequences so that V and J genes could be assigned. The TCRdist pipeline was used in a later analysis to assign CDR3 sequences and most-parsimonious VDJ recombination scenarios. A later analysis defined each TCR beta chain by its CDR3 amino acid sequence plus V-gene family, and excluded reads lacking a unique V-gene family. In a later analysis, 450 to 600 highly shared, low-generation-probability nucleotide sequences were removed to address suspected cross-contamination and a sequencing artifact. In a later analysis, a clonal expansion index for each public chain was calculated from normalized within-repertoire ranks of inferred template counts. In a later analysis, generation probabilities were computed using a VDJ recombination model fitted to out-of-frame rearrangements, and the results were checked against IGoR. Hypergeometric tests were used in a later analysis to score TCR-TCR, TCR-HLA and TCR-CMV co-occurrence, with a repertoire-size bias correction applied to the TCR pairs. In a later analysis, false discovery rates were estimated by permuting HLA or CMV assignments 20 times. A later analysis grouped co-occurring TCRs with DBSCAN, adding TCRdist sequence similarity when clustering within HLA-allele-positive subsets. Repertoires with fewer than 30,000 or more than 120,000 public chains were left out of co-occurrence clustering, as were a few repertoires with anomalous nucleotide sharing. TCRdb holds this immuneACCESS table with in-frame rearrangements only. Some clones are missing; in checked studies, unresolved V genes explain under half, and the rest has no known cause. V, J and clone size are taken as reported in that table, and D and trimming were inferred from the DNA itself. Across this sample there are approximately 150,000 clones, with approximately 80% seen only once. The top ten hold about 4.4% of the sample.

Sequenced sample: PBMCs. The chain employs TRBV5-1 and TRBJ2-1; perhaps TRBD2 is the D gene, with 6 bases matching. This clonotype was obtained from a man aged 35-49 years in good health and CMV-seronegative. The CDR3 loop reads CASSFGGEQFF. The DNA is TGCGCCAGCAGCTTCGGGGGAGAGCAGTTCTTC.